This record concerns one T cell receptor beta chain sequence. Antigen unknown. The data were obtained in a study of vaccination and CD4 T cells after COVID-19. Study details: Post-COVID samples had a sampling time that fell a median approximately 93 days after diagnosis (range 35 to 161).

The CDR3 sequence is 15 residues long. V was clipped by 4 bases and J by 5 bases, with 18 bases between them. Germline CDR1 and CDR2: DFQATT and SNEGSKA (reference sequence). CD4+ T cells that had been cultured provided DNA sequenced with the Oncomine TCR Beta short-read assay. TCRdb independently ran MiXCR on the PCR reads; one entry per CDR3 protein. The sample gives 15,000 or so distinct CDR3 sequences, approximately 42% of which show up once; 20% to 25% is in the top ten. The treatment was: roughly 10-day PBMC culture with coronavirus spike peptide pools or control peptides (ViraFEST assay). The rearrangement uses TRBV20-1 and TRBJ2-1, with D possibly being TRBD1 (7 bases). This sequence originates from a human donor with COVID-19. Sequencing was carried out using cultured CD4+ T cells from blood. CDR3 in DNA: TGCAGTGCTACGCCGGAGGGGGCTTTCGACAATGAGCAGTTCTTC. Its translation: CSATPEGAFDNEQFF.